These 17 T cell receptor beta chains came from one sample sequenced in a study of shared clonotypes between healthy human individuals. Sequencing used immunoSEQ multiplex PCR; TCRdb keeps in-frame clones, though not all of them. The table shows approximately 1.4 million clones, with roughly 98% occurring only once. The sample was naive CD4+ T cells sorted from blood. Subset meaning: CD45RA+ positively selected. The receptors stem from a man under 40 in good health.

The chain uses TRBV19 and TRBJ2-7; 8 bases map to TRBD1. Germline V gives CDR1 LNHDA, CDR2 SQIVND (reference sequence). J gave up 3 bases and V 4 bases, and 8 bases lay outside the gene matches. The CDR3 is made up of 15 amino acids. The CDR3 is CASSTTFTGGYEQYF. The CDR3 bases are TGTGCCAGTAGTACGACCTTCACAGGGGGCTACGAGCAGTACTTC.

Comments on this clone: The sample holds other DNA sequences that translate to the same CDR3. CDR3 amino acids: CASSPLPGQGNTEAFF. CDR3 in DNA: TGTGCCAGCTCACCTTTGCCGGGACAGGGGAACACTGAAGCTTTCTTT. The chain joins TRBV18 to TRBJ1-1; 9 bases are a match to TRBD1. Germline V gene data show CDR1 as KGHSH and CDR2 as LQKENI. CDR3 length: 16 residues. V shed 3 bases, J shed 1 base, and the junction held 6 bases outside the gene matches.

The gene calls are TRBV27 and TRBJ2-2; 9 bases map to TRBD2. Germline V gene data show CDR1 as MNHEY and CDR2 as SMNVEV (reference sequence). The length of the CDR3 is 15 residues. V lost 10 bases and J lost 5; bases outside the gene matches: 11. The CDR3 bases are TGTGCCACCAAAACGGGAGCGGGGGGAACCGGGGAGCTGTTTTTT. Protein product: CATKTGAGGTGELFF.

DNA of the CDR3: TGTGCCAGCAGCCCCCGGGACCGAACCTACGAGCAGTACTTC. Residues: CASSPRDRTYEQYF. The chain couples TRBV11-2 to TRBJ2-7; D is perhaps TRBD1 or TRBD2 (5 bases each). The CDR3 length is 14 residues. The germline V gene has CDR1 SGHAT and CDR2 FQNNGV. Trimming pared 5 bases from V and 2 bases from J, leaving 13 bases between. The complete variable domain, with remaining parts taken from reference TRBV11-2 and TRBJ2-7, reads EAGVAQSPRYKIIEKRQSVAFWCNPISGHATLYWYQQILGQGPKLLIQFQNNGVVDDSQLPKDRFSAERLKGVDSTLKIQPAKLEDSAVYLCASSPRDRTYEQYFGPGTRLTVT.

This chain joins TRBV27 and TRBJ2-7, with 8 positions matching TRBD1. J gave up 0 bases and V 5 bases, and 6 bases lay outside the gene matches. CDR1 MNHEY and CDR2 SMNVEV come from the germline V gene (reference sequence). This CDR3 spans 15 amino acids. CDR3 protein: CASSAGQVFSYEQYF. CDR3 sequence (DNA): TGTGCCAGCAGTGCGGGACAGGTTTTCTCCTACGAGCAGTACTTC.

The V gene is TRBV7-2, the J gene TRBJ1-5; D uncertain. The V and J ends lost 2 bases and 3 bases respectively, with 8 bases between them. Looked up from germline, CDR1 is SGHTA and CDR2 is FQGNSA. CDR3 size: 14 residues. CDR3 nucleotide sequence: TGTGCCAGCAGCTTACCGGGGTCCAATCAGCCCCAGCATTTT. This encodes CASSLPGSNQPQHF.

This chain connects TRBV9 to TRBJ1-2, with 10 bases matching TRBD1. Germline loops: CDR1 SGDLS, CDR2 YYNGEE. Germline trimming cut 3 bases from V and 6 bases from J; bases unmatched to any gene: 8. The CDR3 runs 15 residues. CDR3 region: CASSAYLGTGDGYTF. CDR3 DNA sequence: TGTGCCAGCAGCGCGTACCTCGGGACAGGGGATGGCTACACCTTC.

V is TRBV4-3 and J is TRBJ2-7, with D possibly matching TRBD2 (5 bases). This CDR3 is built from 15 residues. Trimming left V 1 base short and J 2 bases short, with 12 bases between. Germline-derived CDR1 and CDR2 are LGHNA and YSLEER. CDR3 protein: CASSQVPDLTYEQYF. The CDR3 DNA follows: TGCGCCAGCAGCCAAGTTCCGGACTTAACCTACGAGCAGTACTTC.

The chain has TRBV6-5 and TRBJ1-2; D remains ambiguous. Looked up from germline, CDR1 is MNHEY and CDR2 is SVGAGI. Trimming stripped 6 bases from V and 4 bases from J, with 9 bases between. The CDR3 runs 12 residues. The CDR3 DNA is TGTGCCAGCAGGGACGGACTCTATGGCTACACCTTC. It is translated as CASRDGLYGYTF.

This CDR3 is CASTSPGGGTEAFF. The CDR3 region has the DNA TGTGCCAGCACCTCTCCAGGGGGCGGCACTGAAGCTTTCTTT. The chain links TRBV2 to TRBJ1-1; 8 positions agree with TRBD1. CDR1 SNHLY and CDR2 FYNNEI come from the germline V gene. The CDR3 spans 14 residues. Unmatched junction bases numbered 8, after V lost 7 bases and J lost 4 bases.

The chain is built from TRBV16 and TRBJ1-2, with D unclear. Per the germline V gene, CDR1 is KGHSY and CDR2 is FQNENV. Trimming cost V 7 bases and J 4 bases, with 16 bases left between them. The CDR3 has 14 residues. In nucleotides, the CDR3 is TGTGCCAGCAACAAGTTCGGGCGGATCTATGGCTACACCTTC. Amino acid sequence: CASNKFGRIYGYTF.

CDR3 residues: CASSIGRLAGNNEQFF. The CDR3 bases are TGTGCCAGTAGTATTGGGAGGCTAGCGGGGAACAATGAGCAGTTCTTC. The rearrangement joins TRBV19 to TRBJ2-1; 9 bases align to TRBD2. Germline trimming cut 3 bases from V and 5 bases from J; bases unmatched to any gene: 8. The CDR3 totals 16 residues. In germline, CDR1 is LNHDA, CDR2 SQIVND (reference sequence).

V gene TRBV29-1 combines with J gene TRBJ1-3; the match to TRBD1 covers 7 bases. This CDR3 spans 16 amino acids. J lost 2 bases, V lost 4 bases, and 11 bases had no gene match. Germline V gives CDR1 SQVTM, CDR2 ANQGSEA. The chain's CDR3 is CSVVGQKGTAGNTIYF. In nucleotides, the CDR3 is TGCAGCGTTGTGGGACAGAAGGGCACAGCTGGAAACACCATATATTTT.

The chain links TRBV21-1 to TRBJ2-3. TRBV21-1 is labeled a pseudogene. The CDR3 spans 11 residues. Written as DNA, the CDR3 is TGTGCCAGCCGAAGCACAGATACGCAGTATTTT. Its protein product is CASRSTDTQYF.

The chain combines TRBV6-1 with TRBJ1-4, with TRBD1 as a possible D gene (6 bases). The V end lost 2 bases, the J end lost 3 bases, and 10 bases lay between the germline ends. CDR3 length equals 15 residues. The germline V gene has CDR1 MNHNS and CDR2 SASEGT. The CDR3 DNA sequence: TGTGCCAGCAGTGAATATTGGACAGCTAATGAAAAACTGTTTTTT. Residues: CASSEYWTANEKLFF.

The chain has TRBV5-4 and TRBJ2-3; unclear D gene. Between the trimmed V and J ends, which lost 1 base and 1 base, there was a span of 10 bases. The CDR3 runs 15 residues. Germline V gene data show CDR1 as SGHNT and CDR2 as YYREEE (reference sequence). The CDR3 loop reads CASSLSGTGTDTQYF. The CDR3 DNA reads TGTGCCAGCAGCTTGTCCGGTACGGGCACAGATACGCAGTATTTT.

J is TRBJ2-5 and V is TRBV6-5; 11 nucleotides match TRBD2. This CDR3 has 16 amino acids. V lost 4 bases, J lost 9 bases, and 13 bases stayed unmatched. Germline V CDR1 and CDR2: MNHEY, SVGAGI. As DNA, the CDR3 is TGTGCCAGCAGTTTTTTCGGGATAGCGGGAGGGTCGCCCCAGTACTTC. The encoded protein is CASSFFGIAGGSPQYF.